The 24 T cell receptor beta chains presented below share a single source sample, sequenced in a study of CD8 T cells in Susac syndrome. Random hexamers served to reverse transcribe roughly 0.5 to 1 ug RNA. MiXCR, run by TCRdb on the immunoSEQ multiplex PCR reads, gives a single entry per CDR3 protein. The sample shows around 200,000 distinct CDR3 sequences, about 93% of them seen only once. The sequencing input was CD4+ T cells from PBMCs. These receptors originate from a human donor with Susac syndrome.

The chain recombines TRBV27 with TRBJ2-1; 11 nucleotides line up with TRBD2. Germline trimming cut 5 bases from V and 5 bases from J; bases unmatched to any gene: 8. Germline V gene data show CDR1 as MNHEY and CDR2 as SMNVEV (reference sequence). CDR3 length: 16 amino acids. CDR3 loop: CASSPGLAGFHNEQFF. The CDR3 bases are TGTGCCAGCAGTCCCGGACTAGCGGGCTTCCACAATGAGCAGTTCTTC.

The chain couples TRBV6-6 to TRBJ1-1, with TRBD1 identical over 9 bases. CDR1 and CDR2 from the germline V gene are MNHNY and SVGAGI (reference sequence). V trimming: 2 bases; J trimming: 3 bases; junction bases outside the gene matches: 4. The CDR3 length is 15 residues. CDR3 DNA: TGTGCCAGCAGTTACACGGGACAGGGCGACACTGAAGCTTTCTTT. Its protein is CASSYTGQGDTEAFF.

The chain combines TRBV24-1 with TRBJ2-3; TRBD2 agrees at 11 bases. Per germline, CDR1 KGHDR and CDR2 SFDVKD. CDR3 length equals 16 residues. The ends lost 4 bases at V and 4 bases at J; junction bases unmatched: 6. CDR3 sequence: CATSDILAGDPDTQYF. DNA for the CDR3: TGTGCCACCAGTGACATACTAGCGGGAGACCCAGATACGCAGTATTTT.

The CDR3 reads CAISDAAGGQGMGQFF. CDR3 in DNA: TGTGCCATCAGTGACGCAGCGGGGGGTCAGGGAATGGGGCAGTTCTTC. V usage is TRBV10-3 and J usage is TRBJ2-1; 9 bases fit TRBD2. J gave up 12 bases and V 3 bases, and 15 bases lay outside the gene matches. This CDR3 has 16 amino acids. Germline-derived CDR1 and CDR2 are ENHRY and SYGVKD.

The chain recombines TRBV7-9 with TRBJ2-7, with 7 bases that match TRBD2. The CDR3 runs 14 residues. Per germline, CDR1 SEHNR and CDR2 FQNEAQ (reference sequence). The V gene end was trimmed by 3 bases and the J gene end by 0 bases; junction bases not matched to a gene: 2. DNA of the CDR3: TGTGCCAGCAGCTTCCAGCGGGACTCCTACGAGCAGTACTTC. It codes for CASSFQRDSYEQYF. Combining the CDR3 with reference TRBV7-9 and TRBJ2-7 gives the whole variable domain DTGVSQNPRHKITKRGQNVTFRCDPISEHNRLYWYRQTLGQGPEFLTYFQNEAQLEKSRLLSDRFSAERPKGSFSTLEIQRTEQGDSAMYLCASSFQRDSYEQYFGPGTRLTVT.

As DNA, the CDR3 is TGCGCCAGCAGGGCGGGGCTGGAAGAGACCCAGTACTTC. It encodes CASRAGLEETQYF. The chain has TRBV5-1 and TRBJ2-5; possible D gene TRBD2, 6 bases. V was cut by 5 bases and J by 3 bases, with 11 bases left in between. The CDR3 extends over 13 amino acids. Germline CDR1 and CDR2: SGHRS and YFSETQ.

The V and J genes are TRBV30 and TRBJ2-7; 12 bases agree with TRBD1. With V trimmed by 6 bases and J by 6 bases, 6 bases remained unmatched. CDR1 is GTSNPN, CDR2 SVGIG, per germline (reference sequence). The CDR3 loop spans 13 amino acids. This CDR3 reads CACPGQGASEQYF. CDR3 coding DNA: TGTGCCTGCCCGGGACAGGGGGCAAGCGAGCAGTACTTC.

The chain is built from TRBV3-1 and TRBJ2-5, with no clear D. Deletions cut 2 bases from V and 3 bases from J, with 7 bases between. CDR3 length: 13 amino acids. Germline V gene data show CDR1 as LGHDT and CDR2 as YNNKEL (reference sequence). This CDR3 is CASSQWDKETQYF. The CDR3 DNA reads TGTGCCAGCAGCCAATGGGATAAAGAGACCCAGTACTTC.

The chain carries TRBV20-1 and TRBJ1-1; TRBD1 is a possible D gene (5 bases). The V end was cut by 6 bases, the J end by 1 base, with 18 bases between. Germline CDR1 is DFQATT and CDR2 is SNEGSKA (reference sequence). This CDR3 comprises 15 residues. The CDR3 region has the DNA TGCAGTGCGGCCGGGACGGAAAAGGCGAACACTGAAGCTTTCTTT. Translated, it gives CSAAGTEKANTEAFF.

The V and J genes are TRBV5-1 and TRBJ2-5, with D unresolved. This CDR3 contains 13 residues. From germline, CDR1 is SGHRS and CDR2 YFSETQ. V dropped 0 bases and J dropped 2 bases, with 5 bases sitting between them. For the CDR3, the DNA is TGCGCCAGCAGCTTGGCCTTTCAAGAGACCCAGTACTTC. Translated: CASSLAFQETQYF.

The chain has TRBV29-1 and TRBJ1-1; D gene ambiguous. CDR3 length: 14 residues. The germline V gene has CDR1 SQVTM and CDR2 ANQGSEA. Trimming took off 3 bases at V and 0 bases at J, with 11 bases between the two ends. The CDR3 DNA reads as TGCAGCGTTGACCCCACAACGATGAACACTGAAGCTTTCTTT. Amino acids: CSVDPTTMNTEAFF.

The rearrangement uses TRBV30 and TRBJ2-1; D is perhaps TRBD1 or TRBD2 (5 bases each). CDR3 size: 14 residues. V was shortened by 3 bases and J by 0 bases, with 9 bases between the two germline ends. The V gene's germline CDR1 is GTSNPN and CDR2 SVGIG (reference sequence). This chain's CDR3 is CAWRGVSSYNEQFF. The CDR3 bases are TGTGCCTGGAGGGGGGTGAGCTCCTACAATGAGCAGTTCTTC.

The gene calls are TRBV12-3 or TRBV12-4 and TRBJ1-5; 8 bases fit TRBD1. The CDR3 is made up of 16 amino acids. V was clipped by 0 bases and J by 3 bases; unmatched bases: 4. The CDR3 loop is CASSLAGQEHNQPQHF. The CDR3, as DNA: TGTGCCAGCAGTTTAGCGGGACAGGAGCACAATCAGCCCCAGCATTTT.

This chain connects TRBV18 to TRBJ1-4; no firm D call. The CDR3 spans 16 residues. Germline-derived CDR1 and CDR2 are KGHSH and LQKENI. The germline V and J ends were trimmed by 2 bases and 0 bases, with 10 bases remaining between them. The CDR3 protein is CASSPRQPATNEKLFF. CDR3 sequence (DNA): TGTGCCAGCTCACCAAGGCAGCCAGCAACTAATGAAAAACTGTTTTTT.

The chain is built from TRBV3-1 and TRBJ1-2; 8 positions agree with TRBD1. Germline CDR1 reads LGHDT; CDR2 reads YNNKEL (reference sequence). Trimming cost V 1 base and J 7 bases; bases outside gene matches: 8. The CDR3 loop spans 15 amino acids. The CDR3 bases are TGTGCCAGCAGCCAAGCGGCCAGGGGGCGGGGTGGCTACACCTTC. It codes for CASSQAARGRGGYTF.

This clonotype was counted between two and nine times. The chain recombines TRBV19 with TRBJ1-5; 9 positions match TRBD1. This CDR3 contains 14 residues. Per the germline V gene, CDR1 is LNHDA and CDR2 is SQIVND (reference sequence). With 5 bases clipped from V and 4 bases from J, the junction kept 3 bases outside the gene matches. CDR3 residues: CASSVGQGNQPQHF. As DNA, the CDR3 is TGTGCCAGTAGTGTAGGACAGGGGAATCAGCCCCAGCATTTT.

The chain carries TRBV9 and TRBJ2-5, with unresolved D. Trimming took off 0 bases at V and 2 bases at J, with 5 bases between the two ends. This CDR3 spans 13 amino acids. In germline, CDR1 is SGDLS, CDR2 YYNGEE. CDR3 amino acids: CASSVGLQETQYF. CDR3 DNA: TGTGCCAGCAGCGTAGGCTTACAAGAGACCCAGTACTTC.

As for this clonotype: Relative to the germline gene, one junction end is altered; a read error may explain this. The V and J genes are TRBV27 and TRBJ1-1, with D perhaps TRBD1 (5 bases). Germline V gene data show CDR1 as MNHEY and CDR2 as SMNVEV (reference sequence). This CDR3 is built from 15 residues. DNA of the CDR3: TGTGCCAGCAGTGTATCGAGACAGCAGAACACTGAAGCTTTCTTT. Amino acid sequence: CASSVSRQQNTEAFF.

V and J are TRBV28 and TRBJ2-1; TRBD2 matches at 8 bases. CDR1 is MDHEN, CDR2 SYDVKM, per germline. This CDR3 region has 16 residues. Trimming cost V 1 base and J 5 bases; bases outside gene matches: 7. CDR3 sequence: CASSLLRLAGNNEQFF. CDR3 nucleotide sequence: TGTGCCAGCAGTTTATTAAGGCTAGCGGGTAACAATGAGCAGTTCTTC. The full variable domain, its missing parts supplied by reference TRBV28 and TRBJ2-1, is DVKVTQSSRYLVKRTGEKVFLECVQDMDHENMFWYRQDPGLGLRLIYFSYDVKMKEKGDIPEGYSVSREKKERFSLILESASTNQTSMYLCASSLLRLAGNNEQFFGPGTRLTVL.

The sample holds a few counts of this clonotype. This sequence joins TRBV4-2 and TRBJ2-1, with D unresolved. Germline CDR1 LGHNA, CDR2 YNFKEQ. Trimming took 0 bases from V and 3 from J, leaving 9 bases between them. The CDR3 extends over 15 amino acids. CDR3 nucleotides: TGTGCCAGCAGCCAAGATCCCGGCAGCTACAATGAGCAGTTCTTC. Translation gives CASSQDPGSYNEQFF.

V is TRBV20-1 and J is TRBJ2-7, with a weak D call TRBD2 (6 bases). V gave up 6 bases and J gave up 4 bases, with 16 bases separating them. The CDR3 runs 13 residues. Germline V CDR1 and CDR2: DFQATT, SNEGSKA (reference sequence). The CDR3 bases are TGCAGTGCCCCCGGAGGTAGCGGATACGAGCAGTACTTC. Its translation: CSAPGGSGYEQYF.

This clonotype was picked up a small number of times. The J gene is TRBJ2-1, the V gene TRBV7-2; weak D call: TRBD2 (7 bases). The CDR3 covers 16 residues. Trimming shortened V by 5 bases and J by 0 bases, and 14 bases separated the two germline ends. CDR1 and CDR2 (germline): SGHTA, FQGNSA. The CDR3 loop reads CASSLEGGISYNEQFF. CDR3 bases: TGTGCCAGCAGCCTAGAGGGGGGGATCTCCTACAATGAGCAGTTCTTC.

V usage is TRBV9 and J usage is TRBJ1-5; D gene unclear. Per germline, CDR1 SGDLS and CDR2 YYNGEE. Trimming left V 2 bases short and J 4 bases short, with 7 bases between. The CDR3 runs 13 residues. CDR3 sequence: CASSVDVNQPQHF. For the CDR3, the DNA is TGTGCCAGCAGCGTTGATGTAAATCAGCCCCAGCATTTT.

The chain uses TRBV7-9 and TRBJ2-2, with TRBD2 matching 11 bases. This CDR3 comprises 16 residues. Trimming took 7 bases from V and 4 from J; bases not matched to a gene: 8. The germline CDR1 and CDR2 sequences are SEHNR and FQNEAQ (reference sequence). In DNA, the CDR3 is TGTGCCAGCACCCCTAGCGGGGGGACGGGCACCGGGGAGCTGTTTTTT. As protein: CASTPSGGTGTGELFF.